Below, 20 T cell receptor beta chains from the same sample are listed, as sequenced in a study of shared clonotypes between healthy human individuals. Profiling relied on immunoSEQ multiplex PCR, and the TCRdb table lists in-frame clones only, not all of them. The table lists under 2,500,000 clones, around 95% of them singletons. The sample taken for sequencing was naive CD4+ T cells sorted from blood. Specified subset: CD45RA+ positively selected. The receptors shown here come from a young man in good health.

The V gene is TRBV10-2, the J gene TRBJ1-3; no clear D gene. This CDR3 has 11 residues. Trimming took off 6 bases at V and 3 bases at J, with 3 bases between the two ends. From germline, CDR1 is WSHSY and CDR2 SAAADI. CDR3 sequence: CASRSGNTIYF. The CDR3 nucleotides read TGCGCCAGCAGAAGTGGAAACACCATATATTTT.

The CDR3 coding sequence is TGTGCCAGCAACAGGGGTCTGAACACTGAAGCTTTCTTT. It encodes CASNRGLNTEAFF. The V and J genes are TRBV6-1 and TRBJ1-1; 7 nucleotides align to TRBD1. The ends lost 7 bases at V and 0 bases at J; junction bases unmatched: 2. Germline V gives CDR1 MNHNS, CDR2 SASEGT. This CDR3 region has 13 residues.

This clone was found once. The DNA for the CDR3 is TGCAGTGCTAGGGCGGGGGCCCAGCAGTACTTC. Its protein product is CSARAGAQQYF. V gene TRBV20-1 combines with J gene TRBJ2-7; D perhaps matches TRBD2 (7 bases). Germline V gene sequence: CDR1 DFQATT, CDR2 SNEGSKA (reference sequence). The CDR3 runs to 11 residues. Trimming removed 3 bases from V and 8 bases from J, with 11 bases in between.

The rearrangement uses TRBV19 and TRBJ2-3; D is uncertain. The CDR3 is made up of 13 amino acids. Germline values: CDR1 LNHDA, CDR2 SQIVND (reference sequence). The CDR3 spells CATRWTETDTQYF. In nucleotides, the CDR3 is TGTGCGACGCGTTGGACGGAAACAGATACGCAGTATTTT.

In its sample, this clone was seen once. The chain has TRBV18 and TRBJ2-5; the D gene is possibly TRBD1 (5 bases). Germline CDR1 is KGHSH and CDR2 is LQKENI. The V end was cut by 6 bases, the J end by 1 base, with 9 bases between. The CDR3 runs to 13 residues. The CDR3 loop reads CASSDSSQETQYF. The CDR3 bases are TGTGCCAGCTCCGACAGTTCCCAAGAGACCCAGTACTTC.

The chain uses TRBV10-3 and TRBJ1-4; weak D call: TRBD1 (6 bases). The germline CDR1 and CDR2 sequences are ENHRY and SYGVKD. V was trimmed by 6 bases and J by 3 bases, leaving 14 bases between them. This CDR3 region has 15 residues. CDR3: CAIRGTNTPNEKLFF. The CDR3 nucleotides are TGTGCCATCAGGGGGACAAATACCCCTAATGAAAAACTGTTTTTT.

J is TRBJ1-5 and V is TRBV19; possible D gene TRBD1, 6 bases. CDR1 and CDR2 from the germline V gene are LNHDA and SQIVND (reference sequence). Deletions cut 4 bases from V and 7 bases from J, with 14 bases between. The CDR3 has 14 residues. CDR3 DNA: TGTGCCAGTAGTAAGACAGGCCCTCGGCAGCCCCAGCATTTT. It yields the protein CASSKTGPRQPQHF.

V gene TRBV10-2 combines with J gene TRBJ2-7; D could derive from TRBD1 or TRBD2 (6 bases each). From germline, CDR1 is WSHSY and CDR2 SAAADI. This CDR3 comprises 14 residues. Trimming stripped 7 bases from V and 0 bases from J, with 13 bases between. CDR3 amino acids: CASIRGGYSYEQYF. For the CDR3, the DNA is TGCGCCAGCATTCGAGGGGGGTACTCCTACGAGCAGTACTTC.

The gene calls are TRBV5-6 and TRBJ2-5; D may be TRBD2 (5 bases). V was cut by 4 bases and J by 5 bases, with 21 bases left in between. CDR1 and CDR2 from the germline V gene are SGHDT and YYEEEE. The CDR3 has 16 residues. CDR3 sequence (DNA): TGTGCCAGCAGCCCCCAACTAGGAGGAGGTTTTGAGACCCAGTACTTC. This encodes CASSPQLGGGFETQYF.

V gene TRBV9 combines with J gene TRBJ2-1; 10 bases align to TRBD2. Germline CDR1 and CDR2: SGDLS and YYNGEE. The V segment lost 4 bases and the J segment 9 bases; nucleotides outside the gene matches: 13. This CDR3 is built from 16 residues. CDR3 sequence reads: CASSSRGAGGPSEQFF. CDR3 DNA sequence: TGTGCCAGCAGCTCAAGAGGAGCGGGGGGGCCTAGTGAGCAGTTCTTC.

The V and J genes are TRBV7-2 and TRBJ1-1, with 7 bases identical to TRBD1. The V and J ends lost 1 base and 4 bases, in that order; junction bases with no gene match: 9. From germline, CDR1 is SGHTA and CDR2 FQGNSA. This CDR3 contains 16 residues. The DNA for the CDR3 is TGTGCCAGCAGCTTAGTTACGGGCAGGGGGTTCACTGAAGCTTTCTTT. Amino acids: CASSLVTGRGFTEAFF. Full variable domain (outside the CDR3, taken from reference TRBV7-2 and TRBJ1-1): GAGVSQSPSNKVTEKGKDVELRCDPISGHTALYWYRQSLGQGLEFLIYFQGNSAPDKSGLPSDRFSAERTGGSVSTLTIQRTQQEDSAVYLCASSLVTGRGFTEAFFGQGTRLTVV.

The chain uses TRBV9 and TRBJ1-2, with 7 bases lining up with TRBD1. The CDR3 loop spans 15 amino acids. CDR1 is SGDLS and CDR2 is YYNGEE in the germline V gene. The trim removed 0 bases at V and 2 bases at J, leaving 4 bases unmatched. The CDR3 reads CASSVETGRNYGYTF. CDR3 DNA sequence: TGTGCCAGCAGCGTAGAGACAGGGAGGAACTATGGCTACACCTTC. Full variable domain (rest looked up from reference TRBV9 and TRBJ1-2): DSGVTQTPKHLITATGQRVTLRCSPRSGDLSVYWYQQSLDQGLQFLIQYYNGEERAKGNILERFSAQQFPDLHSELNLSSLELGDSALYFCASSVETGRNYGYTFGSGTRLTVV.

J is TRBJ2-3 and V is TRBV11-2; 10 positions agree with TRBD2. Germline values: CDR1 SGHAT, CDR2 FQNNGV. Trimming took 2 bases from V and 2 from J; bases not matched to a gene: 4. The CDR3 has 16 amino acids. CDR3 bases: TGTGCCAGCAGCTTATTAGCGGGGGGACTCACAGATACGCAGTATTTT. This codes for CASSLLAGGLTDTQYF.

The chain has TRBV9 and TRBJ1-1; no clear D gene. V shed 2 bases and J shed 1 base, with 9 bases lying between them. The CDR3 length is 14 residues. Germline V lookup: CDR1 SGDLS, CDR2 YYNGEE. CDR3 sequence (DNA): TGTGCCAGCAGCGTCTACGGGGAGAACACTGAAGCTTTCTTT. Its translation: CASSVYGENTEAFF.

The chain employs TRBV5-4 and TRBJ1-1; TRBD1 is a possible D gene (5 bases). Trimming pared 0 bases from V and 6 bases from J, leaving 12 bases between. The germline gives CDR1 SGHNT, CDR2 YYREEE (reference sequence). The CDR3 is made up of 14 amino acids. CDR3 DNA sequence: TGTGCCAGCAGCTTGGCCGGGGCGGGGGCTGAAGCTTTCTTT. This translates into CASSLAGAGAEAFF.

Note on this clone: Other DNA sequences of this sample code for an identical CDR3. V and J are TRBV6-5 and TRBJ1-2; 10 positions agree with TRBD1. Looked up from germline, CDR1 is MNHEY and CDR2 is SVGAGI. This CDR3 is 15 amino acids long. Trimming at V came to 2 bases and at J to 4 bases, leaving 4 bases not matched to a gene. The CDR3 reads CASSYRDRGSYGYTF. Here the CDR3 DNA reads TGTGCCAGCAGTTACAGGGACAGGGGCAGCTATGGCTACACCTTC.

The rearrangement links TRBV28 to TRBJ2-7; TRBD2 is a possible D gene (6 bases). V lost 2 bases to trimming and J lost 3 bases, with 11 bases between them. Germline V gene lookup returns CDR1 MDHEN and CDR2 SYDVKM. This CDR3 contains 14 residues. CDR3 in amino acids: CASSLPSANYEQYF. In nucleotides, the CDR3 is TGTGCCAGCAGTTTACCTAGCGCGAACTACGAGCAGTACTTC.

With respect to this clone: Other nucleotide sequences from this sample produce the same CDR3. V gene TRBV29-1 combines with J gene TRBJ2-7; D is unresolved. V shed 4 bases and J shed 0 bases, with 4 bases lying between them. Germline CDR1 is SQVTM and CDR2 is ANQGSEA. The CDR3 has 11 residues. The chain's CDR3 is CSVASSYEQYF. The CDR3 DNA sequence: TGCAGCGTTGCCTCCTCCTACGAGCAGTACTTC.

The rearrangement links TRBV7-6 to TRBJ2-2; the match to TRBD2 covers 9 bases. Germline CDR1 is SGHVS and CDR2 is FNYEAQ. The junction had 5 bases not matched to a gene; V was cut back by 5 bases and J by 1 base. CDR3 length: 16 amino acids. CDR3 sequence (DNA): TGTGCCAGCAGCACTACTAGCGGGTGGAACACCGGGGAGCTGTTTTTT. Protein: CASSTTSGWNTGELFF.

This clone was counted once. V gene TRBV7-9 combines with J gene TRBJ2-7, with D unclear. This CDR3 region has 12 residues. The germline gives CDR1 SEHNR, CDR2 FQNEAQ (reference sequence). The V and J ends lost 4 bases and 6 bases respectively, with 10 bases between them. The CDR3 loop reads CASSSDHGEQYF. DNA for the CDR3: TGTGCCAGCAGCTCCGATCACGGCGAGCAGTACTTC.